Listed here are 8 T cell receptor beta chains from one sample, sequenced in a study of cytomegalovirus exposure and HLA in healthy donors. Clones were read by immunoSEQ multiplex PCR, and TCRdb kept only the in-frame ones, dropping some. The sample has approximately 62,000 clones, just over 90% seen once. Sequencing input: PBMCs. Receptors were obtained from a young woman in good health and CMV-seronegative.

The chain employs TRBV6-1 and TRBJ2-5, with 10 bases matching TRBD1. This CDR3 spans 14 amino acids. Germline CDR1 reads MNHNS; CDR2 reads SASEGT. Germline trimming cut 10 bases from V and 3 bases from J; bases unmatched to any gene: 8. CDR3 nucleotide sequence: TGTGCCACAGACAGGGGGCTGTGGGAAGAGACCCAGTACTTC. Translation gives CATDRGLWEETQYF.

The chain employs TRBV27 and TRBJ2-7; TRBD1 aligns across 10 bases. V was pared by 2 bases and J by 4 bases, with 8 bases of the junction left unmatched. Germline V gene data show CDR1 as MNHEY and CDR2 as SMNVEV (reference sequence). CDR3 length: 16 amino acids. The CDR3 spells CASSLLGTGVGYEQYF. DNA of the CDR3: TGTGCCAGCAGTTTACTCGGGACAGGGGTCGGTTACGAGCAGTACTTC.

This chain links TRBV5-4 with TRBJ2-5, with TRBD1 as a possible D gene (5 bases). CDR3 length: 13 amino acids. The germline gives CDR1 SGHNT, CDR2 YYREEE (reference sequence). The ends were cut back, 6 bases at V and 3 bases at J, with 12 bases in the middle. The CDR3 region has the DNA TGTGCCAGCAATATTGGGGCCGAAGAGACCCAGTACTTC. Its translation: CASNIGAEETQYF.

V is TRBV19 and J is TRBJ2-7, with 9 bases identical to TRBD1. Germline CDR1 reads LNHDA; CDR2 reads SQIVND (reference sequence). V shed 4 bases and J 6 bases; nucleotides not matched to a gene: 7. This CDR3 contains 14 residues. The CDR3 region is CASSRTGAPLEQYF. CDR3 bases: TGTGCCAGTAGTAGGACAGGGGCACCTCTCGAGCAGTACTTC.

The rearrangement links TRBV6-5 to TRBJ2-7; TRBD2 is a possible D gene (5 bases). V lost 0 bases to trimming and J lost 3 bases, with 6 bases between them. Germline CDR1 is MNHEY and CDR2 is SVGAGI. The CDR3 sequence is 13 residues long. The chain's CDR3 is CASSYSGDYEQYF. DNA of the CDR3: TGTGCCAGCAGTTACTCCGGGGACTACGAGCAGTACTTC.

In this sample, this clone turned up once. The CDR3 nucleotides read TGTGCCAGCAGTTCCCCCCGGGACTCGACAATTGAGCAGTTCTTC. It codes for CASSSPRDSTIEQFF. This chain uses TRBV28 with TRBJ2-1; the D gene is possibly TRBD2 (6 bases). Germline V gene lookup returns CDR1 MDHEN and CDR2 SYDVKM. This CDR3 comprises 15 residues. The ends were cut back, 4 bases at V and 9 bases at J, with 19 bases in the middle.

The chain recombines TRBV7-6 with TRBJ1-5; 8 bases are a match to TRBD1. In germline, CDR1 is SGHVS, CDR2 FNYEAQ. The CDR3 runs 15 residues. Trimming at V came to 5 bases and at J to 6 bases, leaving 9 bases not matched to a gene. CDR3 region: CASSPTGGISQPQHF. For the CDR3, the DNA is TGTGCCAGCAGCCCCACAGGGGGAATTTCTCAGCCCCAGCATTTT.

The chain combines TRBV27 with TRBJ2-3; the D gene is possibly TRBD1 (5 bases). V was clipped by 0 bases and J by 7 bases, with 11 bases between them. Germline assignment: CDR1 MNHEY and CDR2 SMNVEV (reference sequence). The CDR3 is made up of 14 amino acids. CDR3 protein: CASSLSDSLYTQYF. The CDR3 nucleotides are TGTGCCAGCAGTTTATCTGACAGTCTTTATACGCAGTATTTT.